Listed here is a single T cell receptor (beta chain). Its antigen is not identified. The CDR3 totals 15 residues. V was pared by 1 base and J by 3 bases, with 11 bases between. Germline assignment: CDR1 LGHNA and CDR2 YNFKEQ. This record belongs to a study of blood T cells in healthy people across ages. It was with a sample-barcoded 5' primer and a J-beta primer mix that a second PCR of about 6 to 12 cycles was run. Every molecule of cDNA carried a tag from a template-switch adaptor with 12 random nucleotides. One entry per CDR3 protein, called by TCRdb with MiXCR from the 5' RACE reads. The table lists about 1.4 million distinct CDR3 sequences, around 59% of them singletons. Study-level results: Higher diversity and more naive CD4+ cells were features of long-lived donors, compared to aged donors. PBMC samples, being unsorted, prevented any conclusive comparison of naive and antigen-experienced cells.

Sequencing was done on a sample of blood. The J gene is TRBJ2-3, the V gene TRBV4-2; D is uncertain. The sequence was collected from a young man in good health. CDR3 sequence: CASSQVNSRTDTQYF. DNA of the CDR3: TGTGCCAGCAGCCAAGTAAACAGTCGAACAGATACGCAGTATTTT.